The T cell receptor beta chain under discussion was sequenced for a study of PD-1 blockade in classical Hodgkin lymphoma. For this clone: Its antigen is still unknown.

Regarding the study as a whole: Patients with a complete response exhibited baseline diversity comparable to newly diagnosed patients. Unlike CD8+ TCR diversity, which did not rise significantly by C4D1, CD4+ TCR diversity did. Individuals who commenced nivolumab within less than 1 year of ASCT were excluded.

In germline, CDR1 is MDHEN, CDR2 SYDVKM. The CDR3 loop spans 17 amino acids. Trimming pared 3 bases from V and 2 bases from J, leaving 16 bases between. Profiled with immunoSEQ multiplex PCR; TCRdb holds only in-frame clones, not every one. Among more than 10,000 clones, about 88% were seen once, and the ten largest hold just over 35%. As to time point: cycle 4 day 1 (C4D1), after six to seven weeks of nivolumab. After autologous stem cell transplantation all patients relapsed, and prior brentuximab vedotin exposure differed between cohorts. Thawed PBMCs were the source of CD8+ T cells, obtained through magnetic negative selection.

The clonotype comes from a human donor with classical Hodgkin lymphoma. The donor label of this sample is uncertain. Sequencing was performed on CD8+ T cells from blood, taken before the fourth cycle of nivolumab. J is TRBJ2-2 and V is TRBV28; D call uncertain. CDR3 sequence (DNA): TGTGCCAGCAGTTTCCCTCTACCCGGGTGCAACACCGGGGAGCTGTTTTTT. It codes for CASSFPLPGCNTGELFF.